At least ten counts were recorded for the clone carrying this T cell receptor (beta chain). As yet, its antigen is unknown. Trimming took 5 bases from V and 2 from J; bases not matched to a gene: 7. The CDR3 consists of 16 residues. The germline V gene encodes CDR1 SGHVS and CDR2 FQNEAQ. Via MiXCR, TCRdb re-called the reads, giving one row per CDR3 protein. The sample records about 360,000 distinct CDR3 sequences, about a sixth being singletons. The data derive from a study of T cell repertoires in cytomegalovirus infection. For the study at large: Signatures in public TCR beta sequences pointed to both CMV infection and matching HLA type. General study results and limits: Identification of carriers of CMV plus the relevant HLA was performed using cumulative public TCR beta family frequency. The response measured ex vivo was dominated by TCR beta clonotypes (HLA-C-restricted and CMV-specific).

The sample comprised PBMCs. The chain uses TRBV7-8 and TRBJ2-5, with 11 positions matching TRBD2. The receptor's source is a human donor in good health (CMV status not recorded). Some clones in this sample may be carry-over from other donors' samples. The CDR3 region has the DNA TGTGCCAGCAGCCTGCGACTAGCGGGGCAACAAGAGACCCAGTACTTC. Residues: CASSLRLAGQQETQYF.